The 28 T cell receptor beta chains below were found in one sample sequenced in a study of cytomegalovirus exposure and HLA in healthy donors (dated by TCRdb to between 2016 and 2019). Library creation used the immunoSEQ multiplex PCR assay. The multiplex PCR relied on a mix of 60 forward primers for TCR Vbeta segments and 13 reverse primers for TCR Jbeta segments. The table was pulled from immuneACCESS by TCRdb, which kept in-frame rearrangements only. Such tables lose some clones; where checked, under half of the loss comes from unresolved V genes, and the rest has no known cause. The sample table shows 100,000 to 150,000 clones, and around 72% are seen once. 3% to 4% of the sample is taken by the ten largest. Source material: PBMCs. The receptors here all came from a man aged 25-45 years in good health and CMV-seronegative.

The chain couples TRBV2 to TRBJ1-1; D is unresolved. Trimming took off 2 bases at V and 3 bases at J, with 16 bases between the two ends. The CDR3 has 16 residues. Looked up from germline, CDR1 is SNHLY and CDR2 is FYNNEI. CDR3 nucleotides: TGTGCCAGCAGTGAACAGGCCCCCAGAGGGTACACTGAAGCTTTCTTT. Its protein is CASSEQAPRGYTEAFF.

The DNA of the CDR3 is TGTGCCAGCACCCGGACAGGCATACCCCTCCACTTT. Its translation is CASTRTGIPLHF. V gene TRBV5-4 combines with J gene TRBJ1-6; TRBD1 agrees at 7 bases. The CDR3 spans 12 residues. Germline V gives CDR1 SGHNT, CDR2 YYREEE (reference sequence). V gave up 6 bases and J gave up 12 bases; unmatched junction bases: 6.

The chain employs TRBV4-1 and TRBJ2-7, with D perhaps matching TRBD2 (5 bases). The CDR3 length is 14 residues. V shed 4 bases and J shed 3 bases, with 13 bases lying between them. In germline, CDR1 is MGHRA, CDR2 YSYEKL. The CDR3 sequence: CASSPTGFHYEQYF. DNA of the CDR3: TGCGCCAGCAGCCCTACGGGATTTCACTACGAGCAGTACTTC.

The J gene is TRBJ2-6, the V gene TRBV9; 7 nucleotides match TRBD1. This CDR3 comprises 19 residues. Germline V gene sequence: CDR1 SGDLS, CDR2 YYNGEE. Unmatched junction bases numbered 13, after V lost 4 bases and J lost 0 bases. Written as DNA, the CDR3 is TGTGCCAGCAGCACACCCAGACAGGGCCCCAGCTCTGGGGCCAACGTCCTGACTTTC. Its protein product is CASSTPRQGPSSGANVLTF.

The V and J genes are TRBV2 and TRBJ1-6; D possibly corresponds to TRBD1 (5 bases). CDR1 SNHLY and CDR2 FYNNEI come from the germline V gene. This CDR3 contains 15 residues. Trimming stripped 6 bases from V and 10 bases from J, with 19 bases between. The CDR3 nucleotides read TGTGCCAGCAGGTTAGGGGCGATTGGTGCGTCACCCCTCCACTTT. As protein: CASRLGAIGASPLHF. Using reference TRBV2 and TRBJ1-6 for the parts outside the CDR3, the full variable domain is EPEVTQTPSHQVTQMGQEVILRCVPISNHLYFYWYRQILGQKVEFLVSFYNNEISEKSEIFDDQFSVERPDGSNFTLKIRSTKLEDSAMYFCASRLGAIGASPLHFGNGTRLTVT.

The chain links TRBV19 to TRBJ2-2, with TRBD1 matching over 8 bases. V lost 11 bases, J lost 6 bases, and 14 bases stayed unmatched. The germline CDR1 and CDR2 sequences are LNHDA and SQIVND (reference sequence). The CDR3 is 15 residues long. CDR3 in DNA: TGTGCCTCAAATGAGGGGACAGGATGGTCCGGGGAGCTGTTTTTT. Amino acids: CASNEGTGWSGELFF.

This clone has only one observation. The J gene is TRBJ1-2, the V gene TRBV6-5, with TRBD1 matching over 8 bases. This CDR3 is built from 14 residues. Unmatched junction bases numbered 5, after V lost 6 bases and J lost 2 bases. Germline V gene lookup returns CDR1 MNHEY and CDR2 SVGAGI. CDR3 protein: CASSRGQGNYGYTF. The CDR3 DNA follows: TGTGCCAGCAGCCGTGGACAGGGCAACTATGGCTACACCTTC.

The chain employs TRBV25-1 and TRBJ2-5; D might be TRBD1 (6 bases). Trimming removed 7 bases from V and 7 bases from J, with 13 bases in between. From germline, CDR1 is MGHDK and CDR2 SYGVNS. This CDR3 is built from 12 residues. The CDR3 nucleotides are TGTGCCAGCAATAGGGGGATAGGGACCCAGTACTTC. This codes for CASNRGIGTQYF.

The CDR3 region has the DNA TGCGCCAGCAGCTTGGACTGGGGGGCCTACAATGAGCAGTTCTTC. This codes for CASSLDWGAYNEQFF. The chain employs TRBV5-1 and TRBJ2-1; tentatively, D is TRBD2 (6 bases). The germline gives CDR1 SGHRS, CDR2 YFSETQ. The length of the CDR3 is 15 residues. V was cut by 0 bases and J by 2 bases, with 9 bases left in between. The full variable domain, completed using reference TRBV5-1 and TRBJ2-1, is KAGVTQTPRYLIKTRGQQVTLSCSPISGHRSVSWYQQTPGQGLQFLFEYFSETQRNKGNFPGRFSGRQFSNSRSEMNVSTLELGDSALYLCASSLDWGAYNEQFFGPGTRLTVL.

The rearrangement joins TRBV6-1 to TRBJ2-3; weak D call: TRBD1 (6 bases). CDR3 length: 14 residues. The germline CDR1 and CDR2 sequences are MNHNS and SASEGT. V was pared by 3 bases and J by 6 bases, with 13 bases between. CDR3 in DNA: TGTGCCAGCAGTGATGGGGGCTGGGCGGATACGCAGTATTTT. This encodes CASSDGGWADTQYF.

The chain is built from TRBV2 and TRBJ1-1; 7 nucleotides match TRBD1. Germline values: CDR1 SNHLY, CDR2 FYNNEI. The CDR3 has 14 amino acids. V shed 6 bases and J 3 bases; nucleotides not matched to a gene: 7. The CDR3 here is CASRRDRSYTEAFF. The CDR3 DNA reads TGTGCCAGCAGGCGGGACAGATCATACACTGAAGCTTTCTTT.

The rearrangement uses TRBV10-3 and TRBJ2-2; 11 positions agree with TRBD2. The CDR3 consists of 14 residues. V lost 6 bases to trimming and J lost 5 bases; unmatched junction nucleotides: 2. CDR1 and CDR2 from the germline V gene are ENHRY and SYGVKD. The CDR3 reads CAIRGTSGTGELFF. CDR3 coding DNA: TGTGCCATCAGGGGGACTAGCGGAACCGGGGAGCTGTTTTTT.

This clone came up a few times. This sequence joins TRBV5-1 and TRBJ2-3; possibly TRBD2 for D (5 bases). V was clipped by 4 bases and J by 6 bases, with 15 bases between them. CDR1 and CDR2 from the germline V gene are SGHRS and YFSETQ. CDR3 length: 14 residues. The DNA for the CDR3 is TGCGCCAGCAGCCGTCTAGCCTCCATGGATACGCAGTATTTT. This sequence encodes CASSRLASMDTQYF.

V gene TRBV30 combines with J gene TRBJ2-5; TRBD2 matches at 8 bases. The germline CDR1 and CDR2 sequences are GTSNPN and SVGIG (reference sequence). The CDR3 extends over 13 amino acids. V gave up 1 base and J gave up 2 bases; unmatched junction bases: 0. The CDR3: CAWSASGQETQYF. Here the CDR3 DNA reads TGTGCCTGGAGTGCTAGCGGGCAAGAGACCCAGTACTTC.

This rearrangement joins TRBV30 to TRBJ2-3; the match to TRBD1 covers 8 bases. Trimming at V came to 2 bases and at J to 0 bases, leaving 16 bases not matched to a gene. The CDR3 covers 19 residues. Per germline, CDR1 GTSNPN and CDR2 SVGIG (reference sequence). The CDR3 DNA sequence: TGTGCCTGGAGTTTTTTCCAGGGGGCTCAATCCAATAGCACAGATACGCAGTATTTT. It encodes CAWSFFQGAQSNSTDTQYF.

The V gene is TRBV7-2, the J gene TRBJ1-6; D call uncertain. This CDR3 comprises 15 residues. The germline V gene encodes CDR1 SGHTA and CDR2 FQGNSA. Trimming shortened V by 1 base and J by 10 bases, and 14 bases separated the two germline ends. CDR3 sequence (DNA): TGTGCCAGCAGCTTAGTTCGCGTTTTGGGCTCACCCCTCCACTTT. Translation gives CASSLVRVLGSPLHF.

This clone showed up just a few times. The V call is TRBV10-3, the J call TRBJ2-7, with 12 bases aligning to TRBD1. V was clipped by 11 bases and J by 7 bases; unmatched bases: 12. The CDR3 spans 14 residues. CDR1 and CDR2 from the germline V gene are ENHRY and SYGVKD. The CDR3 DNA reads TGTGCCGCGACGGGTCGGGACAGGGGGCGTGAGCAGTACTTC. This sequence encodes CAATGRDRGREQYF.

CDR3 protein: CASRRDSSRDIQYF. The CDR3 bases are TGTGCCAGCAGACGCGACAGTTCTCGGGACATTCAGTACTTC. The V call is TRBV6-5, the J call TRBJ2-4, with a weak D call TRBD1 (5 bases). This CDR3 contains 14 residues. Germline CDR1 reads MNHEY; CDR2 reads SVGAGI. V shed 6 bases and J shed 8 bases, with 17 bases lying between them.

The chain couples TRBV6-5 to TRBJ1-2; 8 bases match TRBD1. The junction had 11 bases not matched to a gene; V was cut back by 9 bases and J by 2 bases. The germline CDR1 and CDR2 sequences are MNHEY and SVGAGI. The CDR3 is 15 residues long. The CDR3 nucleotides are TGTGCCAGTTCCAGGGGGACAGGAGTCAACTATGGCTACACCTTC. The encoded protein is CASSRGTGVNYGYTF.

CDR3 sequence reads: CASSLQGAGELFF. CDR3 DNA sequence: TGTGCCAGCTCACTTCAGGGTGCCGGGGAGCTGTTTTTT. This rearrangement joins TRBV18 to TRBJ2-2; tentatively, D is TRBD1 (5 bases). The germline V gene encodes CDR1 KGHSH and CDR2 LQKENI. V was clipped by 4 bases and J by 6 bases, with 9 bases between them. CDR3 length: 13 amino acids.

The chain carries TRBV29-1 and TRBJ1-3; TRBD1 matches 7 bases. Trimming took 4 bases from V and 0 from J; bases not matched to a gene: 6. CDR1 is SQVTM and CDR2 is ANQGSEA in the germline V gene. The CDR3 is 15 amino acids. Here the CDR3 reads CSVVGGTNSGNTIYF. The DNA for the CDR3 is TGCAGCGTTGTAGGGGGCACCAACTCTGGAAACACCATATATTTT.

This clone was recorded only once. J is TRBJ2-1 and V is TRBV4-1, with D possibly being TRBD2 (6 bases). Trimming cost V 4 bases and J 4 bases, with 14 bases left between them. This CDR3 region has 15 residues. CDR1 is MGHRA and CDR2 is YSYEKL in the germline V gene. Here the CDR3 reads CASSLVAEGYNEQFF. DNA for the CDR3: TGCGCCAGCAGCCTTGTAGCGGAAGGATACAATGAGCAGTTCTTC.

This sequence joins TRBV7-3 and TRBJ2-7; D is perhaps TRBD1 (6 bases). Germline assignment: CDR1 SGHTA and CDR2 FQGTGA. The CDR3 spans 15 residues. The V and J ends lost 0 bases and 3 bases respectively, with 12 bases between them. The CDR3 DNA is TGTGCCAGCAGCTTAACTGCAGGGGCCCTCTACGAGCAGTACTTC. Translation: CASSLTAGALYEQYF.

V is TRBV30 and J is TRBJ1-2; D unclear. V lost 0 bases, J lost 8 bases, and 13 bases lay in between. The CDR3 spans 13 residues. Per germline, CDR1 GTSNPN and CDR2 SVGIG (reference sequence). The CDR3 region is CAWSVGVRGGYTF. The CDR3 coding sequence is TGTGCCTGGAGTGTAGGAGTCCGCGGGGGCTACACCTTC.

This sequence joins TRBV18 and TRBJ1-1; perhaps TRBD1 as D (6 bases). Germline V gene data show CDR1 as KGHSH and CDR2 as LQKENI. The CDR3 sequence is 16 residues long. V was trimmed by 2 bases and J by 4 bases, leaving 17 bases between them. CDR3 in amino acids: CASSPINVRGPTEAFF. The CDR3 DNA follows: TGTGCCAGCTCACCAATAAACGTCAGGGGCCCCACTGAAGCTTTCTTT.

This chain links TRBV19 with TRBJ2-1; D gene unclear. CDR1 is LNHDA and CDR2 is SQIVND in the germline V gene (reference sequence). The CDR3 totals 13 residues. V gave up 5 bases and J gave up 0 bases, with 5 bases separating them. The CDR3, as DNA: TGTGCCAGTAGTCGCGGCTCCTACAATGAGCAGTTCTTC. This translates into CASSRGSYNEQFF.

The chain couples TRBV28 to TRBJ1-4, with a tentative D call TRBD1 (5 bases). V was pared by 2 bases and J by 4 bases, with 14 bases between. From germline, CDR1 is MDHEN and CDR2 SYDVKM. The CDR3 extends over 16 amino acids. The CDR3 here is CASSLRYQGINEKLFF. CDR3 nucleotide sequence: TGTGCCAGCAGTTTACGGTATCAGGGTATTAATGAAAAACTGTTTTTT.

A few counts support this clone. This chain joins TRBV7-3 and TRBJ2-2; no reliable D call. The germline V gene encodes CDR1 SGHTA and CDR2 FQGTGA. The CDR3 has 12 amino acids. V shed 4 bases and J shed 5 bases, with 5 bases lying between them. The CDR3 spells CASSSETGELFF. CDR3 DNA sequence: TGTGCCAGCAGCTCCGAGACCGGGGAGCTGTTTTTT.